The rows below give T cell receptor beta chains drawn from one sample of a study of blood T cell repertoires in COVID-19. Repertoires were generated with immunoSEQ multiplex PCR, while TCRdb's copy carries only in-frame clones and drops some. The sample has approximately 29,000 clones, roughly 86% seen once. The sequenced sample consisted of peripheral blood. The source of these receptors is a human donor with active COVID-19. The donor label of this sample is uncertain. The CDR3 runs from the conserved cysteine through the conserved F or W. D genes are given only for firm matches. Size values are once, few and many counts, or a class for expanded clones, and some rows have none.

D gene,clone size,V gene,J gene,CDR3 DNA,CDR3 protein
NA,NA,TRBV29-1,TRBJ1-5,TGCAGCGCCACCGCGGATGGGACAAGCAATCAGCCCCAGCATTTT,CSATADGTSNQPQHF
NA,NA,TRBV19,TRBJ1-2,TGTGCCAGTAGTCAAGTCGCAGGGATTTACTATGGCTACACCTTC,CASSQVAGIYYGYTF
NA,NA,TRBV2,TRBJ1-2,TGTGCCAGCAGTGAATGGGCGGGTGTATGGGGCTACACCTTC,CASSEWAGVWGYTF
TRBD1,NA,TRBV18,TRBJ1-5,TGTGCCAGCTCATCCGGACAGGGGCTTCAGCCCCAGCATTTT,CASSSGQGLQPQHF
TRBD1,NA,TRBV19,TRBJ1-2,TGTGCCAGTAGTGGCGGGACAGCGGTCGGAGGCTACACCTTC,CASSGGTAVGGYTF
NA,few,TRBV7-9,TRBJ2-7,TGTGCCAGCAGCTTATCGGAACGGGACGAGCAGTACTTC,CASSLSERDEQYF
NA,few,TRBV7-6,TRBJ1-1,TGTGCCAGCAGCCCGCTGCGGGCCCCGAACACTGAAGCTTTCTTT,CASSPLRAPNTEAFF
NA,NA,TRBV6-2/TRBV6-3,TRBJ2-7,TGTGCCAGCAGCCACCCTAGCGCCGAGCAGTACTTC,CASSHPSAEQYF
NA,NA,TRBV4-2,TRBJ2-5,TGTGCCAGCAGCCGCGCGGTTGGCCAAGAGACCCAGTACTTC,CASSRAVGQETQYF
NA,NA,TRBV7-6,TRBJ1-1,TGTGCCAGCAGCCCCATAGGCGGAATGGTTGCTGGAGCTTTCTTT,CASSPIGGMVAGAFF
NA,NA,TRBV27,TRBJ2-7,TGTGCCAGCAGAGGCCTAAACAGTGTCTACGAGCAGTACTTC,CASRGLNSVYEQYF
TRBD2,NA,TRBV9,TRBJ2-3,TGTGCCAGCAGCGTAGTACCTAGCGGGGGGGCCCGCTTAAGCACAGATACGCAGTATTTT,CASSVVPSGGARLSTDTQYF
NA,NA,TRBV2,TRBJ2-5,TGTGCCAGCAGTGAAAATATCGGAGAGACCCAGTACTTC,CASSENIGETQYF
NA,NA,TRBV9,TRBJ1-3,TGTGCCAGCAGCGCCACAGGGATACCTGGAAACACCATATATTTT,CASSATGIPGNTIYF
TRBD2,NA,TRBV27,TRBJ2-7,TGTGCCAGCAGGACTAGCGCAGGCTCCTACGAGCAGTACTTC,CASRTSAGSYEQYF
NA,NA,TRBV7-5,TRBJ1-4,TGTGCCAGAAGCTTCTCGGCAGGCAATGAAAAACTGTTTTTT,CARSFSAGNEKLFF
NA,NA,TRBV7-2,TRBJ2-6,TGTGCCAGCAGCTTAGCGCTCGCCTCCAGCGTCCTGACTTTC,CASSLALASSVLTF
NA,NA,TRBV4-3,TRBJ1-1,TGCGCCAGCAGCCAAGATCTAAGAGCTGAAGCTTTCTTT,CASSQDLRAEAFF
NA,NA,TRBV11-2,TRBJ2-7,TGTGCCAGCAGCAAAGCGGCGGGGACCGTCTACGAGCAGTACTTC,CASSKAAGTVYEQYF
TRBD2,NA,TRBV6-2/TRBV6-3,TRBJ2-1,TGTGCCAGCAGTTACCCTAGCGGGGGCCTTAACAATGAGCAGTTCTTC,CASSYPSGGLNNEQFF
TRBD1,NA,TRBV7-3,TRBJ1-6,TGTGCCAGCAGCGCGACAGGGTACAATTCACCCCTCCACTTT,CASSATGYNSPLHF
TRBD2,NA,TRBV9,TRBJ2-5,TGTGCCAGCAGCGCTACGGGACTAGCGGGGCCTCCGGGTGCCCAGTACTTC,CASSATGLAGPPGAQYF
NA,NA,TRBV25-1,TRBJ1-2,TGTGCCAGCAGTGGTAACCCCGGCTATGGCTACACCTTC,CASSGNPGYGYTF
TRBD2,NA,TRBV9,TRBJ2-3,TGTGCCAGCAGCGCGGGGGGGGCTGGGGCAGATACGCAGTATTTT,CASSAGGAGADTQYF
TRBD2,NA,TRBV19,TRBJ2-2,TGTGCCAGTAGGATGCTAGCGGGGGCGGATGACACCGGGGAGCTGTTTTTT,CASRMLAGADDTGELFF
NA,NA,TRBV5-8,TRBJ1-3,TGTGCCAGCAGCCCGGACGGGAGCTCTGGAAACACCATATATTTT,CASSPDGSSGNTIYF
TRBD1,once,TRBV4-3,TRBJ1-4,TGCGCCAGCAGCCGAGGGACAGGAGGCTCGAATGAAAAACTGTTTTTT,CASSRGTGGSNEKLFF
NA,NA,TRBV6-2/TRBV6-3,TRBJ2-7,TGTGCCAGCAGTTTTTCAGCCTACGAGCAGTACTTC,CASSFSAYEQYF
TRBD1,NA,TRBV15,TRBJ1-1,TGTGCCACCAGCAGAGCCAGGGGGGCTACTGAAGCTTTCTTT,CATSRARGATEAFF
NA,NA,TRBV21-1,TRBJ2-3,TGTGCCAGCGGCCTAGCGGGGGTTCACTCTAGCACAGATACGCAGTATTTT,CASGLAGVHSSTDTQYF
TRBD1,NA,TRBV6-6,TRBJ2-7,TGTGCCAGCAGAGACAGGGGGGACGAGCAGTACTTC,CASRDRGDEQYF
NA,NA,TRBV2,TRBJ2-6,TGTGCCAGCACAGGGACTGGGGCCAACGTCCTGACTTTC,CASTGTGANVLTF
TRBD1,NA,TRBV27,TRBJ1-2,TGTGCCAGCAGTTCAACAGGGGTCTATGGCTACACCTTC,CASSSTGVYGYTF
TRBD1,NA,TRBV2,TRBJ2-3,TGTGCCAGCAGACCTGGGACAGGGGTCGATACGCAGTATTTT,CASRPGTGVDTQYF
TRBD1,NA,TRBV2,TRBJ1-4,TGTGCCAGCAGTGAAACAACAGGGGGCGGTGAAAAACTGTTTTTT,CASSETTGGGEKLFF
TRBD2,NA,TRBV11-3,TRBJ2-3,TGTGCCAGCAGCTTAGGTGGACTAGCGGGGGTCACAGATACGCAGTATTTT,CASSLGGLAGVTDTQYF
TRBD2,NA,TRBV5-3,TRBJ2-3,TGTGCCAGAAGCTTGCAGCCTAGCGGGGGCGCTGGAGATACGCAGTATTTT,CARSLQPSGGAGDTQYF
NA,once,TRBV5-1,TRBJ1-4,TGCGCCAGCACCTCACGGGGGAGAGGGACTAATGAAAAACTGTTTTTT,CASTSRGRGTNEKLFF
NA,NA,TRBV7-2,TRBJ2-3,TGTGCCAGCAGCCGGGGATACACAGATACGCAGTATTTT,CASSRGYTDTQYF
NA,once,TRBV7-9,TRBJ1-1,TGTGCCAGCAGCTTTCACGGTTCTATTGAAGCTTTCTTT,CASSFHGSIEAFF